Listed below are T cell receptor beta chains from one sample, sequenced in a study of STAT5B mutations in CD4+ large granular lymphocyte leukemia. Method: immunoSEQ multiplex PCR; TCRdb's copy keeps in-frame clones and lacks some. In the table there are 20,000 to 25,000 clones, approximately 71% of which are singletons. Sequencing was carried out using CD4+ T cells from blood buffy coats. These receptors all stem from a human donor in good health. Each CDR3 is given with its conserved first and last residue. A D gene is named only where the DNA matches it firmly. Some rows have no size entry. The others give once, few or many, or a class for an expanded clone.

abundance,d_gene,j_gene,v_gene,CDR3nt,CDR3aa
NA,TRBD1,TRBJ2-1,TRBV10-3,TGTGCCATCAGTGAGTCGACAGGGAATGAGCAGTTCTTC,CAISESTGNEQFF
few,NA,TRBJ1-3,TRBV7-7,TGTGCCAGCTCAGCTGGAACAGGTCTTGCTGGAAACACCATATATTTT,CASSAGTGLAGNTIYF
NA,NA,TRBJ2-5,TRBV5-4,TGTGCCAGCAGCTCTGCGACGACTAAGCAAGAGACCCAGTACTTC,CASSSATTKQETQYF
once,TRBD2,TRBJ2-7,TRBV2,TGTGCCAGCAGTGAAGAAGCGGGAGGCTTCTACGAGCAGTACTTC,CASSEEAGGFYEQYF
NA,TRBD2,TRBJ2-2,TRBV7-6,TGTGCCAGCAGCCGACTAGCGGGAGCGAACACCGGGGAGCTGTTTTTT,CASSRLAGANTGELFF
NA,NA,TRBJ2-7,TRBV6-5,TGTGCCAGCAGTTACTCGCCCCATACCTACGAGCAGTACTTC,CASSYSPHTYEQYF
NA,NA,TRBJ1-1,TRBV28,TGTGCCAGCAGACCGGGAGGGGCGCCAGGAGCTTTCTTT,CASRPGGAPGAFF
NA,NA,TRBJ1-2,TRBV28,TGTGCCAGCAGTCCCCGAGACTATGGCTACACCTTC,CASSPRDYGYTF
NA,TRBD2,TRBJ2-1,TRBV30,TGTGCCTGGAGGCGTATCGGCGGGAGTCGCCACAATGAGCAGTTCTTC,CAWRRIGGSRHNEQFF
NA,TRBD2,TRBJ2-7,TRBV7-8,TGTGCCAGCAGCTTTCCGGGACTAGCCGGGGAGCAGTACTTC,CASSFPGLAGEQYF
NA,TRBD2,TRBJ2-4,TRBV19,TGTGCCAGTAGTAGCAGACTAGCGGGAGGTCTATACATTCAGTACTTC,CASSSRLAGGLYIQYF
NA,NA,TRBJ1-2,TRBV6-1,TGTGCCAGCAGTGAAGCGGTTGGGGGCTACACCTTC,CASSEAVGGYTF
NA,NA,TRBJ1-1,TRBV6-6,TGTGCCAGCAGTTTCGACACGACAGTCAACACTGAAGCTTTCTTT,CASSFDTTVNTEAFF
NA,NA,TRBJ1-2,TRBV7-9,TGTGCCAGCAGCTTAGAGGGTTTTGGTGGCTACACCTTC,CASSLEGFGGYTF
NA,TRBD1,TRBJ1-1,TRBV7-9,TGTGCCAGTCTGGGGGGGACAGGGGCGAACACTGAAGCTTTCTTT,CASLGGTGANTEAFF
NA,NA,TRBJ1-1,TRBV27,TGTGCCAGCACCTCGGGACGGCGAGCGGAAGCTTTCTTT,CASTSGRRAEAFF
few,TRBD2,TRBJ2-7,TRBV10-2,TGCGCCAGCAGCACGGGACTAGCGGGTGGAGCCTACGAGCAGTACTTC,CASSTGLAGGAYEQYF
NA,NA,TRBJ2-7,TRBV5-6,TGTGCCAGCAGCTTGGTGGACGGAGGGCACGAGCAGTACTTC,CASSLVDGGHEQYF
NA,TRBD1,TRBJ2-7,TRBV10-1,TGCGCCAGCAGTGATATAACAGGGGGCACCCACTACGAGCAGTACTTC,CASSDITGGTHYEQYF
NA,NA,TRBJ2-7,TRBV11-3,TGTGCCAGCAGCTTAGAAAGGACAGCGACCTACGAGCAGTACTTC,CASSLERTATYEQYF
few,TRBD1,TRBJ2-7,TRBV25-1,TGTGCCAGCAGGGGGACAGCGACCTACGAGCAGTACTTC,CASRGTATYEQYF
NA,TRBD2,TRBJ2-3,TRBV6-1,TGTGCCAGCAGTACTAGCGGGAGGGGCCCAGATACGCAGTATTTT,CASSTSGRGPDTQYF
NA,NA,TRBJ2-3,TRBV7-2,TGTGCCAGCAGCTTAGCTGGCGGAGTTGGAGATACGCAGTATTTT,CASSLAGGVGDTQYF
NA,NA,TRBJ1-5,TRBV10-1,TGCGCCAGCAGTGAGTCGAGCGGAGGCAATCAGCCCCAGCATTTT,CASSESSGGNQPQHF
few,NA,TRBJ1-4,TRBV28,TGTGCCAGCAGGACACAGGGCTTGTCGGGAAAACTGTTTTTT,CASRTQGLSGKLFF
NA,TRBD1,TRBJ1-2,TRBV18,TGTGCCAGCTCACCAGAGGGGAGGGTGGGACAGCCAGGACCATCCTATGGCTACACCTTC,CASSPEGRVGQPGPSYGYTF
NA,NA,TRBJ2-1,TRBV2,TGTGCCAGCAGGCTGGAGGCACTCCTTCCCAATGAGCAGTTCTTC,CASRLEALLPNEQFF
NA,NA,TRBJ1-2,TRBV2,TGTGCCAGCAGTGAGGCGGGGGCGTATGGCTACACCTTC,CASSEAGAYGYTF
once,TRBD2,TRBJ2-1,TRBV7-6,TGTGCCAGCAGCTTGATAACGGGAGGGAACAATGAGCAGTTCTTC,CASSLITGGNNEQFF
NA,NA,TRBJ2-3,TRBV7-2,TGTGCCAGCAGCCTGTACTTTGCCGCGCAGTATTTT,CASSLYFAAQYF